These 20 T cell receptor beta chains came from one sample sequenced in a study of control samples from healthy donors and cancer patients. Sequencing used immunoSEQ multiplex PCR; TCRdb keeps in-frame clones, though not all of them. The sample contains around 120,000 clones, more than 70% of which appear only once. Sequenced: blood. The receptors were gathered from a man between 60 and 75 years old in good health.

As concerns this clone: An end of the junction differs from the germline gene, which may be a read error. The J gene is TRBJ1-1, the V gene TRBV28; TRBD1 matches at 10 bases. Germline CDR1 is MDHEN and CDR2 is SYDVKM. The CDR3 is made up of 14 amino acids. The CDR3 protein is CASSLGTGAQGDVF. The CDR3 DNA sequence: TGTGCCAGCAGTTTGGGGACAGGGGCCCAGGGTGATGTCTTT.

The DNA of the CDR3 is TGTGCCAGCAGCTTAGATGGGGGGAGATCTAACTATGGCTACACCTTC. Protein: CASSLDGGRSNYGYTF. The genes are TRBV7-9 and TRBJ1-2; possible D gene TRBD1, 5 bases. The CDR3 runs to 16 residues. V shed 1 base and J shed 0 bases, with 12 bases lying between them. Germline V gene lookup returns CDR1 SEHNR and CDR2 FQNEAQ (reference sequence). The whole variable domain, filled in from reference TRBV7-9 and TRBJ1-2, reads DTGVSQNPRHKITKRGQNVTFRCDPISEHNRLYWYRQTLGQGPEFLTYFQNEAQLEKSRLLSDRFSAERPKGSFSTLEIQRTEQGDSAMYLCASSLDGGRSNYGYTFGSGTRLTVV.

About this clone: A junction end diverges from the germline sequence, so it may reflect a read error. The CDR3 DNA follows: TGTGCCAGCAGTTTTTGGAGTGGAGACACCATATATTTT. This gives the protein CASSFWSGDTIYF. The chain is built from TRBV12-3 or TRBV12-4 and TRBJ1-3; D gene unclear. The length of the CDR3 is 13 residues.

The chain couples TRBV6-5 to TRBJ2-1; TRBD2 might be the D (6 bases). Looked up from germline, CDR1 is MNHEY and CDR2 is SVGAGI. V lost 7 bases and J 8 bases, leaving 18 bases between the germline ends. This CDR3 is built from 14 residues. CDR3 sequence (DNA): TGTGCCAGCACTAACTCCCCCTCTAGCGATGAGCAGTTCTTC. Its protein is CASTNSPSSDEQFF.

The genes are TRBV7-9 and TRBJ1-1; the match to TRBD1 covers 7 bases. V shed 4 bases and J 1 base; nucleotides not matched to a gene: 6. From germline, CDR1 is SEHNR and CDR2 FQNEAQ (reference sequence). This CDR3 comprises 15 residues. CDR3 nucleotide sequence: TGTGCCAGCAGCTCAACAAGACAGGGGAACACTGAAGCTTTCTTT. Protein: CASSSTRQGNTEAFF.

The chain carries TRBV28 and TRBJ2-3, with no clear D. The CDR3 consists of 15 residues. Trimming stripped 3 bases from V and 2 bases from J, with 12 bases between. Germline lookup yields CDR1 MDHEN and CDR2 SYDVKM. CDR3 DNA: TGTGCCAGCAGTTTTAAGACTCTCGCCACAGATACGCAGTATTTT. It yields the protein CASSFKTLATDTQYF.

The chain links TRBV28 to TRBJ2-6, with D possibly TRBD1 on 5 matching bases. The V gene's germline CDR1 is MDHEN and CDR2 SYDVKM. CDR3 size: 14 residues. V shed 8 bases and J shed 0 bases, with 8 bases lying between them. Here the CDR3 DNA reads TGTGCCAGCGGGGCGGTCTCTGGGGCCAACGTCCTGACTTTC. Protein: CASGAVSGANVLTF.

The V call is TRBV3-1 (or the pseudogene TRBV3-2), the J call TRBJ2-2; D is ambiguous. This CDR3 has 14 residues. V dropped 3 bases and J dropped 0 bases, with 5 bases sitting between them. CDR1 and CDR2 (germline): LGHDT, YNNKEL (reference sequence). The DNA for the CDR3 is TGTGCCAGCAGCCACCGCGCGAACACCGGGGAGCTGTTTTTT. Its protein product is CASSHRANTGELFF.

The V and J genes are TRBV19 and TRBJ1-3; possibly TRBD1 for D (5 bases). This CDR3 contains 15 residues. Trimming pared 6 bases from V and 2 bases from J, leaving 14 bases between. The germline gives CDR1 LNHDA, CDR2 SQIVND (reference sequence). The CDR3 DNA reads TGTGCCAGTAGCGACCCGTGGGGGACTGGAAACACCATATATTTT. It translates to CASSDPWGTGNTIYF.

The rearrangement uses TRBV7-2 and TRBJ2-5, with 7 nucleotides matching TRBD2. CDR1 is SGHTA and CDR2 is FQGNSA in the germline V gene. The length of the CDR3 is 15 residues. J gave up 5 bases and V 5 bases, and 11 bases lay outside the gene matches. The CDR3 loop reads CASSPGIFGGETQYF. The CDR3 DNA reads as TGTGCCAGCAGCCCCGGGATTTTCGGGGGGGAGACCCAGTACTTC.

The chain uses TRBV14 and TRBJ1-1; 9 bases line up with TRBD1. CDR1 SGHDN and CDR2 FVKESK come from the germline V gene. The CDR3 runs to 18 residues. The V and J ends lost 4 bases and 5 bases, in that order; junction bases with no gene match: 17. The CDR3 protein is CASSPLIQGAAGVTEAFF. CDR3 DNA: TGTGCCAGCAGCCCCCTTATACAGGGGGCGGCCGGGGTGACTGAAGCTTTCTTT.

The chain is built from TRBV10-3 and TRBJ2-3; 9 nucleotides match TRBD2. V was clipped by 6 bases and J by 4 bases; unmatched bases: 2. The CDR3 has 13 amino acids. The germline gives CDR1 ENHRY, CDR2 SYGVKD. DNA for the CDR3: TGTGCCATCAGGGGCGGGGGGGCAGATACGCAGTATTTT. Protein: CAIRGGGADTQYF.

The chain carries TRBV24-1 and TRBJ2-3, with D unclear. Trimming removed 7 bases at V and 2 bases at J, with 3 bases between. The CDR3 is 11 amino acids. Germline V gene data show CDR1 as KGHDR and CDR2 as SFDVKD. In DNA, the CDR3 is TGTGCCACCAGCATCACAGATACGCAGTATTTT. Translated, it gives CATSITDTQYF.

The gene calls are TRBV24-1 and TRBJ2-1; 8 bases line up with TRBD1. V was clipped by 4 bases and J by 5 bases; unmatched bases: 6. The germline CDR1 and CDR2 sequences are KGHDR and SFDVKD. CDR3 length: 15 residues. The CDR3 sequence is CATSDPGQGHNEQFF. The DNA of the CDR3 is TGTGCCACCAGTGACCCCGGACAGGGCCACAATGAGCAGTTCTTC.

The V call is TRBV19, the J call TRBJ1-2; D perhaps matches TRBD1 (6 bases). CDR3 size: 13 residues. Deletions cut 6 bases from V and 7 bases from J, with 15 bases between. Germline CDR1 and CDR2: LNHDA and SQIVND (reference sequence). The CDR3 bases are TGTGCCAGTAGAATGACCGGGACACCTGGCTACACCTTC. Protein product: CASRMTGTPGYTF. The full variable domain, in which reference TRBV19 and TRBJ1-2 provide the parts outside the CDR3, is DGGITQSPKYLFRKEGQNVTLSCEQNLNHDAMYWYRQDPGQGLRLIYYSQIVNDFQKGDIAEGYSVSREKKESFPLTVTSAQKNPTAFYLCASRMTGTPGYTFGSGTRLTVV.

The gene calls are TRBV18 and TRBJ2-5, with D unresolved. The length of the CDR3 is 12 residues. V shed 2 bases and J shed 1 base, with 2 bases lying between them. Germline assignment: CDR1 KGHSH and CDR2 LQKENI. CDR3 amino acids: CASSPTQETQYF. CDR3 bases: TGTGCCAGCTCACCAACCCAAGAGACCCAGTACTTC.

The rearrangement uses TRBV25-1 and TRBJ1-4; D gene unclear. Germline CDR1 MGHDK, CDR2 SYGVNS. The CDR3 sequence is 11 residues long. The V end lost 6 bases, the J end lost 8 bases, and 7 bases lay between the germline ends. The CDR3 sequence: CASRFNEKLFF. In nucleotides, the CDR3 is TGTGCCAGCAGATTCAACGAAAAACTGTTTTTT. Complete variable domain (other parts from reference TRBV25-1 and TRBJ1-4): EADIYQTPRYLVIGTGKKITLECSQTMGHDKMYWYQQDPGMELHLIHYSYGVNSTEKGDLSSESTVSRIRTEHFPLTLESARPSHTSQYLCASRFNEKLFFGSGTQLSVL.

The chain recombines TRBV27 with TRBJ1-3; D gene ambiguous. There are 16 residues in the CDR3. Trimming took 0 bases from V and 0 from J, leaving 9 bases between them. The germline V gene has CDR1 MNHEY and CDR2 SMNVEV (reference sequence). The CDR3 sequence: CASSLSFPSSGNTIYF. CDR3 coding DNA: TGTGCCAGCAGTTTATCTTTCCCCAGCTCTGGAAACACCATATATTTT.

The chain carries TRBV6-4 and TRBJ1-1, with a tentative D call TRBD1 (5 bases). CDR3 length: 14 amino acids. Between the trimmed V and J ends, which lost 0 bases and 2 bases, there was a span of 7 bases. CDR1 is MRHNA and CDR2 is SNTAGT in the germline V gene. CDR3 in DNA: TGTGCCAGCAGTGACTCGGGGGTTAACACTGAAGCTTTCTTT. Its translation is CASSDSGVNTEAFF.

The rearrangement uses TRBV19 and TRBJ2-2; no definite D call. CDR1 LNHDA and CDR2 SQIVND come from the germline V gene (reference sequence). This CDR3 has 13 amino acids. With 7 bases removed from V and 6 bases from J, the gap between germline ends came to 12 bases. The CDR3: CASTSTLPGELFF. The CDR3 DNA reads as TGTGCCAGTACCTCTACTCTCCCCGGGGAGCTGTTTTTT.